Listed below are T cell receptor beta chains from one sample, sequenced in a study of blood T cell repertoires in COVID-19. Some clones are missing from TCRdb's copy, which holds only in-frame ones; the method was immunoSEQ multiplex PCR. The table has about 80,000 clones, approximately 80% seen once. Sequenced input: peripheral blood. The receptor source for this set is an elderly man with active or convalescent COVID-19. The CDR3 runs from the conserved cysteine through the conserved F or W. Each record gives: V gene, J gene, CDR3 protein.

TRBV4-1	TRBJ1-2	CASRQNADRDQYGYTF
TRBV11-2	TRBJ2-1	CASSLGGWGVKNEQFF
TRBV6-1	TRBJ2-5	CASSEGATETQYF
TRBV19	TRBJ1-5	CASSIEAGLVARDQPQHF
TRBV5-5	TRBJ2-1	CASSLFSGGPYNEQFF
TRBV7-3	TRBJ1-1	CASSLSGQGITEAFF
TRBV4-1	TRBJ2-5	CASSHGMGQETQYF
TRBV24-1	TRBJ2-5	CATSDARIQETQYF
TRBV5-1	TRBJ2-3	CASSLPALAGVDTQYF
TRBV7-2	TRBJ2-3	CASSLGGASGRADTQYF
TRBV18	TRBJ1-6	CASSPTGGYSPLHF
TRBV6-5	TRBJ2-3	CASNRGANTDTQYF
TRBV30	TRBJ1-1	CAWSTGTGGTQSKAFF
TRBV19	TRBJ2-6	CASRRQGNSGANVLTF
TRBV19	TRBJ1-5	CASSIGVAGQPQHF
TRBV7-8	TRBJ1-3	CASSLGGLSTIYF
TRBV6-6	TRBJ2-3	CASSYGASGETDTQYF
TRBV29-1	TRBJ1-1	CSLQAGVYTEAFF
TRBV19	TRBJ2-1	CASSTRSWSYNEQFF
TRBV19	TRBJ1-1	CASSIRQGGRDTEAFF
TRBV7-3	TRBJ2-1	CASSQGASGVYNEQFF
TRBV2	TRBJ2-1	CASRRTGTSFEEQFF
TRBV5-1	TRBJ1-4	CASSFGGGGNEKLFF
TRBV7-2	TRBJ2-6	CASSNAAGANVLTF
TRBV5-4	TRBJ2-5	CASSSLVSETQYF
TRBV3-1/TRBV3-2	TRBJ1-2	CASSHSGDYGYTF
TRBV6-1	TRBJ2-3	CASSEQGQSGDTQYF